This entry concerns a single T cell receptor beta chain. The data were obtained in a study of blood T cell repertoires in COVID-19. For the study at large: Spain, Italy and the United States supplied samples that represented acute and convalescent COVID-19. T cells, B-cell-depleted T cells, or PBMCs supplied cDNA or gDNA.

The data were produced by immunoSEQ multiplex PCR, yet TCRdb's version contains in-frame clones alone and is incomplete. The sample records 450,000 to 500,000 clones, around 85% being singletons. The CDR3 length is 13 residues. V dropped 6 bases and J dropped 4; count of bases not matched to a gene: 4. CDR1 and CDR2 from the germline V gene are SGHTA and FQGTGA. Sequencing was done on a sample of peripheral blood. V gene TRBV7-3 combines with J gene TRBJ2-3, with 7 bases lining up with TRBD2. The clonotype originates from a human donor in a cohort sampled during active COVID-19. The CDR3 loop is CASSRDYSDTQYF. The CDR3 region has the DNA TGTGCCAGCAGTCGGGACTATTCAGATACGCAGTATTTT. The entire variable domain, with the rest obtained from reference TRBV7-3 and TRBJ2-3, is as follows: GAGVSQTPSNKVTEKGKYVELRCDPISGHTALYWYRQSLGQGPEFLIYFQGTGAADDSGLPNDRFFAVRPEGSVSTLKIQRTERGDSAVYLCASSRDYSDTQYFGPGTRLTVL.